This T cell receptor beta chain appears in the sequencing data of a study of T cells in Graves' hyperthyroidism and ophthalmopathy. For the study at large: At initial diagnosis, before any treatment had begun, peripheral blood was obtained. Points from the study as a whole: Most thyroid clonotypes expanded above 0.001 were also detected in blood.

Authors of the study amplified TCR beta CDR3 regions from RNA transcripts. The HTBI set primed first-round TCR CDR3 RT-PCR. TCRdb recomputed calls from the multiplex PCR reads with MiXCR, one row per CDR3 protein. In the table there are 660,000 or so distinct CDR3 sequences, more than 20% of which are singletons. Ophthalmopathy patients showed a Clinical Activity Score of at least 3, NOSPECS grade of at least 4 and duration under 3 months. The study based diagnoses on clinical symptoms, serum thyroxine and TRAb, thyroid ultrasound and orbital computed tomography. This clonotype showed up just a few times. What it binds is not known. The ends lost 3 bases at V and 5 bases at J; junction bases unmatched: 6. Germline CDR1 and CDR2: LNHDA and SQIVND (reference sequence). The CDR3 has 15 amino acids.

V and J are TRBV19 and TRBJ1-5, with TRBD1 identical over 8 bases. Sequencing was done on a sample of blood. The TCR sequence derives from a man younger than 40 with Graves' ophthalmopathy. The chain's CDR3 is CASSILKTGDQPQHF. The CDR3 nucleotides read TGTGCCAGTAGTATTCTGAAGACAGGGGATCAGCCCCAGCATTTT.